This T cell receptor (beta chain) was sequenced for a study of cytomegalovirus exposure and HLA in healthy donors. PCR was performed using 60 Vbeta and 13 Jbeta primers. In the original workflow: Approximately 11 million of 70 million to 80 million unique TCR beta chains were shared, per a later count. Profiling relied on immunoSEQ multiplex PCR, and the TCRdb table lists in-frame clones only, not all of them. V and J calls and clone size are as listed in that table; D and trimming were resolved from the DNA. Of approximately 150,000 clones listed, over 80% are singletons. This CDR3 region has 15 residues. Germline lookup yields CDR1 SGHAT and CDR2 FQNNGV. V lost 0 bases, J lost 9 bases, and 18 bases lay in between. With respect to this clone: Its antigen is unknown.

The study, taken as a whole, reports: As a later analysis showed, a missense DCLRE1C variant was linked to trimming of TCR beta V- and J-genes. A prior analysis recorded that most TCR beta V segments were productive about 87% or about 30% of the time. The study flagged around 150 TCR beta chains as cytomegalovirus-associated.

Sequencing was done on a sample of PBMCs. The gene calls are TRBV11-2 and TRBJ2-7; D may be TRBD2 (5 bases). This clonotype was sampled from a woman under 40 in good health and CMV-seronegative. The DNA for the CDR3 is TGTGCCAGCAGCTTAGATCGGTCCGGCCTAGGAGGGCAGTACTTC. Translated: CASSLDRSGLGGQYF.